This TCR beta chain appears in the sequencing data of a study of blood T cell repertoires in COVID-19. The wider study: The United States, Italy and Spain were the sources of the acute and convalescent COVID-19 samples.

The data were produced by immunoSEQ multiplex PCR, yet TCRdb's version contains in-frame clones alone and is incomplete. The sample lists about 190,000 clones, roughly 80% occurring once. The V gene's germline CDR1 is SGHTA and CDR2 FQGNSA. The trim removed 5 bases at V and 0 bases at J, leaving 9 bases unmatched. The CDR3 covers 17 residues. The chain links TRBV7-2 to TRBJ2-4; 8 bases are a match to TRBD2. The material sequenced was peripheral blood. The sequence was obtained from a woman in her 50s with acute or convalescent COVID-19. CDR3 coding DNA: TGTGCCAGCAGCCCCACGGGGGGGGTTCTAGCCAAAAACATTCAGTACTTC. The encoded protein is CASSPTGGVLAKNIQYF.